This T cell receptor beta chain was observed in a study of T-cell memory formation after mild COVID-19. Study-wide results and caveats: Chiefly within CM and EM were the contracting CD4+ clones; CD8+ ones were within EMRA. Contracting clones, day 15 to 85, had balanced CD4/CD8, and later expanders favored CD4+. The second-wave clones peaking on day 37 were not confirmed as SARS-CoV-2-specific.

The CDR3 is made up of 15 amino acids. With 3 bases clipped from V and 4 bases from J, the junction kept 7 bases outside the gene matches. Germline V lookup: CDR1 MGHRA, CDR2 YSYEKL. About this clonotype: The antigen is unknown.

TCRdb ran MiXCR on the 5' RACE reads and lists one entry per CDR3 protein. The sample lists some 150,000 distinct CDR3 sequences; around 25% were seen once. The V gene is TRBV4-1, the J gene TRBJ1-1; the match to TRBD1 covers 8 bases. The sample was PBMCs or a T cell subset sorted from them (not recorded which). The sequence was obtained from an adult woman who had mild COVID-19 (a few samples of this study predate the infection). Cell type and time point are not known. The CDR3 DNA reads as TGCGCCAGCAGCCAGGGAGGACAGGGAGTCACTGAAGCTTTCTTT. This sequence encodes CASSQGGQGVTEAFF.